This T cell receptor beta chain appears in the sequencing data of a study of tumor-infiltrating lymphocytes in primary liver carcinoma. Blood RNA came from unsorted whole blood; germline DNA was also extracted. Germline values: CDR1 SGHAT, CDR2 FQNNGV. The CDR3 covers 17 residues. Germline trimming cut 5 bases from V and 8 bases from J; bases unmatched to any gene: 16. Constant-region priming of approximately 500 ng total RNA yielded TCR beta cDNA. Slightly modified ARM-PCR, run as three nested multiplex PCR rounds, produced the TCR beta libraries. The first two PCR rounds used TRBV1-TRBV30 primers with a Cbeta primer, 10 cycles each. TCRdb ran MiXCR on the multiplex PCR reads and lists one entry per CDR3 protein. The data hold hundreds of thousands of distinct CDR3 sequences, with about 50% observed a single time.

The sequence was obtained from a woman aged 30 to 39 with primary liver carcinoma and hepatitis B virus infection. The V and J genes are TRBV11-2 and TRBJ2-1, with 9 bases lining up with TRBD2. Sequencing was done on a sample of peripheral blood. The chain's CDR3 is CASSRFTGISGSYEQFF. The CDR3, as DNA: TGTGCCAGCAGCCGCTTCACCGGGATTAGCGGGAGCTATGAGCAGTTCTTC.